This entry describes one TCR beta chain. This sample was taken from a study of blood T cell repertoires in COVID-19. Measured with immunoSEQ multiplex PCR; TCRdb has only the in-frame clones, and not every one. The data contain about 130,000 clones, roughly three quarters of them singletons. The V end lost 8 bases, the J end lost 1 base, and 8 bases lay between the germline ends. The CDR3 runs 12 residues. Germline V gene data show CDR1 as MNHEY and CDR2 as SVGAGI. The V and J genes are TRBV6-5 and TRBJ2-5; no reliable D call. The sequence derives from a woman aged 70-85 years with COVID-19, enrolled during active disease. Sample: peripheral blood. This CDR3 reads CASSRIQETQYF. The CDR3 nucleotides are TGTGCCAGCTCCAGGATCCAAGAGACCCAGTACTTC.